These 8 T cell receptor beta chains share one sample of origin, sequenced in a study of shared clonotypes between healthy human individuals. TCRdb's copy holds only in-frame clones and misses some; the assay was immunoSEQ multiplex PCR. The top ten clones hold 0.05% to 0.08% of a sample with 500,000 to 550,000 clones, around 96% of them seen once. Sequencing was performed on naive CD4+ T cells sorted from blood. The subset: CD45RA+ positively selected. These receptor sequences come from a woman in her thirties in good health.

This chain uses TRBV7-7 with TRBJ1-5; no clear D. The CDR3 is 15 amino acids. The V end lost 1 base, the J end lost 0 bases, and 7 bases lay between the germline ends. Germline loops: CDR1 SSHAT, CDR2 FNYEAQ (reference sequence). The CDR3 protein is CASSLVKYSNQPQHF. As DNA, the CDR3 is TGTGCCAGCAGCTTAGTCAAGTATAGCAATCAGCCCCAGCATTTT.

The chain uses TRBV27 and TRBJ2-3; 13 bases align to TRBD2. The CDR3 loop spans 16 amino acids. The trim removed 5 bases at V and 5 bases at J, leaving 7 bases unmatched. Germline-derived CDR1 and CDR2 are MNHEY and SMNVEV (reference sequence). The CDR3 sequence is CASSPRTSGRLDTQYF. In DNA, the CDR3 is TGTGCCAGCAGTCCCAGGACTAGCGGGAGATTAGATACGCAGTATTTT.

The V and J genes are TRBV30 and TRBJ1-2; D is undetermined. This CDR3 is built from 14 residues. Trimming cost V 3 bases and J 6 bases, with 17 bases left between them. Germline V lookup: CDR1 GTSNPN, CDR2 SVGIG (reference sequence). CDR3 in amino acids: CAWRALRYSHGYTF. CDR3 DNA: TGTGCCTGGAGGGCGCTAAGGTATTCTCATGGCTACACCTTC.

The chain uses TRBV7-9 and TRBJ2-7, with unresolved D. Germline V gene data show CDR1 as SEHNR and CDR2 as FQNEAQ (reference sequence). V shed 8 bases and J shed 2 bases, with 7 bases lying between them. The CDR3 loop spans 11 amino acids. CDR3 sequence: CASGSTYEQYF. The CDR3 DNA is TGTGCCAGCGGATCCACCTACGAGCAGTACTTC.

The CDR3 DNA reads as TGTGCCAGCAGCGTAGGACTAGCGGGAGAACGTGAGCAGTACTTC. This encodes CASSVGLAGEREQYF. The chain employs TRBV9 and TRBJ2-7; 12 positions match TRBD2. The CDR3 length is 15 residues. V gave up 0 bases and J gave up 7 bases; unmatched junction bases: 5. Per the germline V gene, CDR1 is SGDLS and CDR2 is YYNGEE.

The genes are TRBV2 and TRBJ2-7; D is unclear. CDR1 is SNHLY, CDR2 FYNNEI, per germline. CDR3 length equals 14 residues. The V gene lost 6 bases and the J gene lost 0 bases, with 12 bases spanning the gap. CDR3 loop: CASRTMLSSYEQYF. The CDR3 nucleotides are TGTGCCAGCAGGACCATGCTGAGCTCCTACGAGCAGTACTTC.

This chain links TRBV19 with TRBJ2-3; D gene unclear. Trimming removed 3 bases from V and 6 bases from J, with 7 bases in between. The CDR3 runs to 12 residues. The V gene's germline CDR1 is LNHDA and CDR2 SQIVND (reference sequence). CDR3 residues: CASSIRSDTQYF. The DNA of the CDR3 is TGTGCCAGTAGTATCCGGTCCGATACGCAGTATTTT.

CDR3 DNA: TGTGCCAGCAGCTTAGTAATTGACACTGAAGCTTTCTTT. It specifies CASSLVIDTEAFF. J is TRBJ1-1 and V is TRBV11-2, with no clear D. The ends were cut back, 1 base at V and 3 bases at J, with 6 bases in the middle. Germline lookup yields CDR1 SGHAT and CDR2 FQNNGV. This CDR3 comprises 13 residues.